The entry below gives a single T cell receptor beta chain sequence along with its context. The data were obtained in a study of T cell changes during pregnancy in multiple sclerosis. The method was immunoSEQ multiplex PCR; TCRdb's version includes in-frame clones alone and lacks a portion of them. The sample yields tens of thousands of clones, roughly nine tenths seen once. Germline V gene data show CDR1 as MNHNS and CDR2 as SASEGT. The CDR3 is 14 amino acids. J lost 7 bases, V lost 5 bases, and 7 bases had no gene match. The receptor was isolated from a female donor in good health, enrolled as a control in a pregnancy study. This sample comprised peripheral blood, obtained in the third trimester of pregnancy. The chain couples TRBV6-1 to TRBJ1-5; 8 positions agree with TRBD1. CDR3 bases: TGTGCCAGCAGTCCCGACAGGGGACACCAGCCCCAGCATTTT. Its translation: CASSPDRGHQPQHF.